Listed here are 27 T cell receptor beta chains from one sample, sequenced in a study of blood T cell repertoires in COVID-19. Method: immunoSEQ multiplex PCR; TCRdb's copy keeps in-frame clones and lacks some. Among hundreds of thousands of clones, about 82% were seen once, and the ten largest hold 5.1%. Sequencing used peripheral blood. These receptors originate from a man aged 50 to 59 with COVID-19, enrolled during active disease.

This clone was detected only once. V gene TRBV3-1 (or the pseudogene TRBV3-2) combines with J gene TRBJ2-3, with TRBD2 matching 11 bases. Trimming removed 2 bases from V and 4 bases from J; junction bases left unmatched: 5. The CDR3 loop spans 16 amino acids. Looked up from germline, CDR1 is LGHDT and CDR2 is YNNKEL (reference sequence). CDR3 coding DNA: TGTGCCAGCAGCCAAAATAGCGGGGGGGCTGCAGATACGCAGTATTTT. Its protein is CASSQNSGGAADTQYF.

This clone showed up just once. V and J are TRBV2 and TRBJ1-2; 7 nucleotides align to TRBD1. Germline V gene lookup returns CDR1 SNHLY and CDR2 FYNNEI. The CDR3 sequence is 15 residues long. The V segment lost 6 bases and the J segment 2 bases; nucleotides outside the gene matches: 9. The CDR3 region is CASRALSTGNYGYTF. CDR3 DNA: TGTGCCAGCAGGGCCCTTTCGACAGGGAACTATGGCTACACCTTC.

This chain's CDR3 is CASTLPGLAGDTDTQYF. The CDR3 region has the DNA TGTGCCAGCACTCTACCGGGACTAGCGGGGGACACAGATACGCAGTATTTT. V gene TRBV6-4 combines with J gene TRBJ2-3; 14 positions match TRBD2. J gave up 2 bases and V 7 bases, and 8 bases lay outside the gene matches. Germline CDR1 and CDR2: MRHNA and SNTAGT. The CDR3 is 17 residues long.

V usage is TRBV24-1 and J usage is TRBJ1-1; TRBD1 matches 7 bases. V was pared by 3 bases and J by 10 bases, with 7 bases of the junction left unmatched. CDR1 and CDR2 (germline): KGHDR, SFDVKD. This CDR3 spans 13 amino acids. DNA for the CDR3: TGTGCCACCAGTGATGACCCGACAGGGAGAGCTTTCTTT. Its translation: CATSDDPTGRAFF.

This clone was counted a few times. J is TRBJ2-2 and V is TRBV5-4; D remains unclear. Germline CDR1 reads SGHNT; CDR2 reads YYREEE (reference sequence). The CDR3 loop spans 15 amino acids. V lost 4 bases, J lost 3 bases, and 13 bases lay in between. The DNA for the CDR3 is TGTGCCAGCAGCCTGAGTGGTCCGGACACCGGGGAGCTGTTTTTT. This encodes CASSLSGPDTGELFF.

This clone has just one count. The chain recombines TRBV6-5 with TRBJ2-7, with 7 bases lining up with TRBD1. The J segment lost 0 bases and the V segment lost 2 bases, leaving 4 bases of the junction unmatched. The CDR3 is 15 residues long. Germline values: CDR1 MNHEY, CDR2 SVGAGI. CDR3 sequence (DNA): TGTGCCAGCAGTTACAGGGGGCATAGCTCCTACGAGCAGTACTTC. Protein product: CASSYRGHSSYEQYF.

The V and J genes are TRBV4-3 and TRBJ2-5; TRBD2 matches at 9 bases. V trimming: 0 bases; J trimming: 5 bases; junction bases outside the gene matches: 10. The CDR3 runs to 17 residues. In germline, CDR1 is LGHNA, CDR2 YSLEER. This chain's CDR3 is CASSQDKEAGGVETQYF. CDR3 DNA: TGCGCCAGCAGCCAAGATAAAGAAGCGGGGGGCGTGGAGACCCAGTACTTC.

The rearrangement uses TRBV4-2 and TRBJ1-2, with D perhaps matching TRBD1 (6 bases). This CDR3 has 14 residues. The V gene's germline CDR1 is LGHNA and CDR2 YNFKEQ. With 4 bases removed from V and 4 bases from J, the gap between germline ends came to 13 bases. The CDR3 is CASSPSDRSYGYTF. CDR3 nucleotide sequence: TGTGCCAGCAGCCCGAGCGACAGGAGCTATGGCTACACCTTC.

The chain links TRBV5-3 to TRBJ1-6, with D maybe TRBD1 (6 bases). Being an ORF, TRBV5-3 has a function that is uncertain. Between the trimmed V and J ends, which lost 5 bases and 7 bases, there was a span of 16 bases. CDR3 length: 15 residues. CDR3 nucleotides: TGTGCCAGAAGTCTACGACAGGTCACAAATTCACCCCTCCACTTT. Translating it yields CARSLRQVTNSPLHF.

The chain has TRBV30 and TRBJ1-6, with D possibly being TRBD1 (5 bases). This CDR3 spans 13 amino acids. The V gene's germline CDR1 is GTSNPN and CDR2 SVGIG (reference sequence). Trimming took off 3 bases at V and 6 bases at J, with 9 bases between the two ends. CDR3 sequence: CAWSQGSNSPLHF. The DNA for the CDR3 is TGTGCCTGGAGCCAGGGAAGTAATTCACCCCTCCACTTT.

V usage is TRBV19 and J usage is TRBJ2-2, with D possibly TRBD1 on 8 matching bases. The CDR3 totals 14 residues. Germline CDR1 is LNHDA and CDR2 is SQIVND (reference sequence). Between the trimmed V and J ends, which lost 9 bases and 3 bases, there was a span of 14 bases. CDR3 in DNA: TGTGCCAGCGAAACAGGGGGGGACACCGGGGAGCTGTTTTTT. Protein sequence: CASETGGDTGELFF. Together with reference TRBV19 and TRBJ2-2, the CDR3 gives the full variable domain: DGGITQSPKYLFRKEGQNVTLSCEQNLNHDAMYWYRQDPGQGLRLIYYSQIVNDFQKGDIAEGYSVSREKKESFPLTVTSAQKNPTAFYLCASETGGDTGELFFGEGSRLTVL.

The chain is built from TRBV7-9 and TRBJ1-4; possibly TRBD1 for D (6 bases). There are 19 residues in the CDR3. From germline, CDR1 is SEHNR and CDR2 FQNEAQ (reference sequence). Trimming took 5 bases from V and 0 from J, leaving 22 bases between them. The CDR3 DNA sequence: TGTGCCAGCAGCGAAGGCCGACAGGTTTTCAGATCAACTAATGAAAAACTGTTTTTT. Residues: CASSEGRQVFRSTNEKLFF.

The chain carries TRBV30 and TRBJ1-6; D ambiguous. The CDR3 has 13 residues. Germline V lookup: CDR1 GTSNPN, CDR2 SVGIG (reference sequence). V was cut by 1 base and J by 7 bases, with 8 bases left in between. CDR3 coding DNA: TGTGCCTGGAGTGAGGCGGGGAATTCACCCCTCCACTTT. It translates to CAWSEAGNSPLHF.

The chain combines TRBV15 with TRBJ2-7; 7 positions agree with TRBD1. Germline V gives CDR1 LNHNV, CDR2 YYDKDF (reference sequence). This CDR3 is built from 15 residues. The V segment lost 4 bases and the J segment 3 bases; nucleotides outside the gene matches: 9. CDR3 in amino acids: CATSITTGLLYEQYF. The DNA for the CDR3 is TGTGCCACCAGCATTACGACAGGGCTCCTCTACGAGCAGTACTTC.

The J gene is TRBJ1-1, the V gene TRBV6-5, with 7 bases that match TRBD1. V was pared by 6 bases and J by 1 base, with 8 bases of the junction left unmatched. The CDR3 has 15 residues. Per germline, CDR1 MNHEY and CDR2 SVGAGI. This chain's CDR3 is CASRGNRGGNTEAFF. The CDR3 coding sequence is TGTGCCAGCAGGGGCAACAGGGGCGGGAACACTGAAGCTTTCTTT.

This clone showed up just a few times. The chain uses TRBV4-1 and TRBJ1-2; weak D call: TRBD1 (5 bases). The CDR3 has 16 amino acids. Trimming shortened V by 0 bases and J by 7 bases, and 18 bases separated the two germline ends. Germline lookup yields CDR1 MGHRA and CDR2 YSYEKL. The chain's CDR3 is CASSQDPGGTTGGYTF. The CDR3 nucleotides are TGCGCCAGCAGCCAAGATCCGGGGGGAACGACCGGTGGCTACACCTTC.

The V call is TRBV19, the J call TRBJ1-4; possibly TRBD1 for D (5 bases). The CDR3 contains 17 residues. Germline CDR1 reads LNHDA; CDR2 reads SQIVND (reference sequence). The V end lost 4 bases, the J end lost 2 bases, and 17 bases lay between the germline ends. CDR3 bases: TGTGCCAGTAGTAAGCCTCCTCCTGGGGCGACTAATGAAAAACTGTTTTTT. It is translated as CASSKPPPGATNEKLFF.

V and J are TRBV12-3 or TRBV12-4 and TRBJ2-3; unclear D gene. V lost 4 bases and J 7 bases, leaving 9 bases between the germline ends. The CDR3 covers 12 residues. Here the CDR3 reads CASSSVVNTQYF. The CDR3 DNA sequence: TGTGCCAGCAGTTCAGTGGTTAATACGCAGTATTTT.

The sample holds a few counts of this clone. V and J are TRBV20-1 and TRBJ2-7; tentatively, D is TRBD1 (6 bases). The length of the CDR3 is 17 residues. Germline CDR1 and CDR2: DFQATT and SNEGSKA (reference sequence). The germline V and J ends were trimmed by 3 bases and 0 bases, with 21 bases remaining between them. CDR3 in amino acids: CSASHGQLRGLSYEQYF. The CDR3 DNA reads TGCAGTGCTAGTCACGGACAGCTAAGGGGCCTCTCCTACGAGCAGTACTTC.

The CDR3 sequence: CASSLIRFLAGFSYEQYF. The CDR3 DNA reads TGTGCCAGCAGTTTAATCCGGTTTCTGGCAGGCTTCTCCTACGAGCAGTACTTC. The chain joins TRBV6-2 or TRBV6-3 to TRBJ2-7; D remains unclear. The CDR3 has 18 residues. The germline V and J ends were trimmed by 4 bases and 0 bases, with 22 bases remaining between them. From germline, CDR1 is MNHEY and CDR2 SVGEGT.

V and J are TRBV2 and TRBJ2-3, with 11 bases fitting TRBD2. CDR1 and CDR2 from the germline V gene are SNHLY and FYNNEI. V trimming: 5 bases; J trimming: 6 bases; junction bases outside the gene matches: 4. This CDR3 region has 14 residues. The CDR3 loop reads CASSPGLAADTQYF. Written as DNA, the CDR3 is TGTGCCAGCAGTCCGGGACTAGCGGCGGATACGCAGTATTTT.

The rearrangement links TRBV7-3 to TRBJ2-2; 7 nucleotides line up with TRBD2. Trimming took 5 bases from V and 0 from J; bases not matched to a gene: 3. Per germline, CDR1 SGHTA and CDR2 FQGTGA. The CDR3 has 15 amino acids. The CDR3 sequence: CASSVGGTNTGELFF. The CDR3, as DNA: TGTGCCAGCAGCGTCGGGGGGACGAACACCGGGGAGCTGTTTTTT.

The DNA for the CDR3 is TGTGCCAGCAGCCAAGGACAGGGGGCGCGCACAGATACGCAGTATTTT. It codes for CASSQGQGARTDTQYF. The chain recombines TRBV4-2 with TRBJ2-3, with 10 bases identical to TRBD1. There are 16 residues in the CDR3. V lost 1 base and J lost 1; bases outside the gene matches: 2. Germline V gene sequence: CDR1 LGHNA, CDR2 YNFKEQ.

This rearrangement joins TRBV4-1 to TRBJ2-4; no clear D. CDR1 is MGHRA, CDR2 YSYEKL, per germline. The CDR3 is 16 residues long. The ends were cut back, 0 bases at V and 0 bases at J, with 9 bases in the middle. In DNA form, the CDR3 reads TGCGCCAGCAGCCAAGATCCAGGCGTAGCCAAAAACATTCAGTACTTC. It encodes CASSQDPGVAKNIQYF.

CDR3 sequence reads: CASSSPGSYTGELFF. CDR3 bases: TGTGCCAGCAGCTCGCCCGGTTCGTACACCGGGGAGCTGTTTTTT. V usage is TRBV5-4 and J usage is TRBJ2-2; no firm D call. CDR3 length: 15 residues. The V gene's germline CDR1 is SGHNT and CDR2 YYREEE (reference sequence). The V gene lost 3 bases and the J gene lost 3 bases, with 12 bases spanning the gap.

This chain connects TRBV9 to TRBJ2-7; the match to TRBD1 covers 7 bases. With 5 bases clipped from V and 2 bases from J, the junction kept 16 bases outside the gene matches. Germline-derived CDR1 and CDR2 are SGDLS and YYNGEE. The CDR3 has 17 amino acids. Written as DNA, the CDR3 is TGTGCCAGCAGACCCTACTGTCTTCGGGACAGTACCTACGAGCAGTACTTC. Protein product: CASRPYCLRDSTYEQYF.

As DNA, the CDR3 is TGTGCCAGCAGCCCCCGGTGGGGGCTGGGAGATACGCAGTATTTT. Protein: CASSPRWGLGDTQYF. This rearrangement joins TRBV7-2 to TRBJ2-3; a weak D match, TRBD1 (6 bases). CDR3 length: 15 amino acids. Germline CDR1 SGHTA, CDR2 FQGNSA. V shed 5 bases and J shed 5 bases, with 17 bases lying between them. The complete variable domain, with remaining parts taken from reference TRBV7-2 and TRBJ2-3, reads GAGVSQSPSNKVTEKGKDVELRCDPISGHTALYWYRQSLGQGLEFLIYFQGNSAPDKSGLPSDRFSAERTGGSVSTLTIQRTQQEDSAVYLCASSPRWGLGDTQYFGPGTRLTVL.